The subject of this entry is one T cell receptor (beta chain). This entry comes from a study of shared T cell receptors in the human thymus. Sequencing was performed with immunoSEQ multiplex PCR; in TCRdb, only in-frame clones are kept and a portion is missing. The sample lists hundreds of thousands of clones; around nine tenths were seen once. CDR3 length: 14 residues. Germline lookup yields CDR1 SGHAT and CDR2 FQDESV (reference sequence). V lost 8 bases, J lost 3 bases, and 14 bases lay in between. The same data also contributed to another study, on human thymus T cells. As reported in that work: Corrective heart surgery yielded the resections from which the thymus tissue came. Thymic repertoires overlap heavily among unrelated individuals, related research has reported.

The sample comprised thymocytes. This chain uses TRBV11-1 with TRBJ1-5; tentative D call: TRBD1 (5 bases). This sequence originates from a boy under three years old with a congenital heart defect. The CDR3 DNA is TGTGCCAGCGTCTGCAGGGAATTCAATCAGCCCCAGCATTTT. Its protein product is CASVCREFNQPQHF.